This T cell receptor (beta chain) is drawn from a study of CD8+ T cells in alopecia areata. Germline values: CDR1 SGDLS, CDR2 YYNGEE. This CDR3 has 15 residues. V gave up 3 bases and J gave up 3 bases; unmatched junction bases: 2. Treatment noted: oral pan-JAK inhibitor, 5-10 mg twice daily. Alopecia areata patients provided lesional scalp punch biopsies and peripheral blood, both collected for the study. PBMCs were stained for CD3, CD4 and CD8, and CD4+ and CD8+ T cells were sorted. The study's findings and limits: Expanded CD8+ clones among the top 100, as well as scalp clonality, were significantly decreased by tofacitinib.

Investigators isolated RNA and reverse transcribed it into cDNA to act as the sequencing template. Sequencing used immunoSEQ multiplex PCR; TCRdb keeps in-frame clones, though not all of them. The data contain some 200,000 clones, 58% of them singletons. This clone was counted between two and nine times. Its antigen is unknown. The sequences come from CD4+ T cells sorted from blood, collected at week 24, from a patient treated with tofacitinib. The chain couples TRBV9 to TRBJ2-1, with 11 bases lining up with TRBD2. The sequence came from a human donor with alopecia areata. This chain's CDR3 is CASSDTSGSYNEQFF. The CDR3 DNA sequence: TGTGCCAGCAGCGACACTAGCGGGAGCTACAATGAGCAGTTCTTC.